This TCR beta chain stems from a study of T cells after yellow fever vaccination. Background on the study: SMART-Seq v4 Ultra Low Input handled preparation of low-cell-number fractions. Study-wide points: Peak timing came faster in the weaker secondary response, day 5 versus 15. A small proportion of clonotypes was detected in both the CD4 and CD8 compartments.

This clonotype showed up just a few times. Its antigen is not known. CDR1 and CDR2 from the germline V gene are DFQATT and SNEGSKA (reference sequence). The CDR3 covers 13 residues. Unmatched junction bases numbered 6, after V lost 4 bases and J lost 4 bases. TCR cDNA, made by 5'RACE template switching, carried an added universal primer site and UMIs. MiXCR was run by TCRdb on the 5' RACE reads, yielding one entry per CDR3 protein. This sample yields 200,000 to 250,000 distinct CDR3 sequences, of which about 7.1% are seen a single time; about 0.9% belongs to the top ten. This clonotype originated in a man in his thirties or forties who received the YFV17D yellow fever vaccine. The specimen was CD4+ T cells sorted from PBMCs, collected 15 days after the yellow fever booster vaccination. The chain joins TRBV20-1 to TRBJ1-1; 7 positions agree with TRBD1. The CDR3 reads CSAISHRGTEAFF. The DNA of the CDR3 is TGCAGTGCTATATCTCACAGGGGCACTGAAGCTTTCTTT.